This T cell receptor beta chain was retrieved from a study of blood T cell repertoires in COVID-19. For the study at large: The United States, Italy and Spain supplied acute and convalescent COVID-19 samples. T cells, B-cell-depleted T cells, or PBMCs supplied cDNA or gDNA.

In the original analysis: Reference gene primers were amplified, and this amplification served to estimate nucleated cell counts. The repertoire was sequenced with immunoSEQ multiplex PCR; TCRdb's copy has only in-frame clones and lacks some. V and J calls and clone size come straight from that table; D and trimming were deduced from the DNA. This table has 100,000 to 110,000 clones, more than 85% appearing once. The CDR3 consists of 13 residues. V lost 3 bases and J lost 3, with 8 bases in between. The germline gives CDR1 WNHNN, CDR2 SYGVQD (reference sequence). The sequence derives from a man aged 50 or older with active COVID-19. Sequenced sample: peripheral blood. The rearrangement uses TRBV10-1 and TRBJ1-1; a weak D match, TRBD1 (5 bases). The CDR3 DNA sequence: TGCGCCAGCAGTGAACCGGGGGACACTGAAGCTTTCTTT. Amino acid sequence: CASSEPGDTEAFF.